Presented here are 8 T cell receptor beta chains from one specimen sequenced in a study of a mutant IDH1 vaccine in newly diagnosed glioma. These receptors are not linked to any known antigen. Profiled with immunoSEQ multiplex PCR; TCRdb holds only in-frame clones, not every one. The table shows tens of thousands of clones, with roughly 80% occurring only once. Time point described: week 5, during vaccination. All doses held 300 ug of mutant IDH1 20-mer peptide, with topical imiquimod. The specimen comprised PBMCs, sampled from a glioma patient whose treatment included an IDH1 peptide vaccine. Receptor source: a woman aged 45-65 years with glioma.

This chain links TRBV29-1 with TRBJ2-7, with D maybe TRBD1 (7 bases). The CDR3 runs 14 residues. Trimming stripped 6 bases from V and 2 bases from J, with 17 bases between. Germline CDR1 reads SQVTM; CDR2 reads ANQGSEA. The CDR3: CSVAGGGQTYEQYF. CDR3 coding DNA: TGCAGCGTCGCCGGAGGGGGCCAGACCTACGAGCAGTACTTC.

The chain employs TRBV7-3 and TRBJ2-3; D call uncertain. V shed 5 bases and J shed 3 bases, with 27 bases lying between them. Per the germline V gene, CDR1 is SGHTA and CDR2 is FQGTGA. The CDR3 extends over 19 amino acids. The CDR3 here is CASSLSDWTENPTTDTQYF. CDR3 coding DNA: TGTGCCAGCAGCCTCTCCGATTGGACCGAGAACCCCACAACAGATACGCAGTATTTT.

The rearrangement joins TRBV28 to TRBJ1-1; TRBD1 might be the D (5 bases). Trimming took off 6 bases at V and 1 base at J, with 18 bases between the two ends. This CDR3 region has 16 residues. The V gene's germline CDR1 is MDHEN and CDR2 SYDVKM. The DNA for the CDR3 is TGTGCCAGCAGCTTCCAAGGCGGGGCGGCGAACACTGAAGCTTTCTTT. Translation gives CASSFQGGAANTEAFF.

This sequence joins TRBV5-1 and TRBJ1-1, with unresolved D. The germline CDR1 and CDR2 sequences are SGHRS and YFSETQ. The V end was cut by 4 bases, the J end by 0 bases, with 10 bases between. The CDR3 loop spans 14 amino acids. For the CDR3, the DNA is TGCGCCAGCAGCGGTCCCACCTTGAACACTGAAGCTTTCTTT. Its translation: CASSGPTLNTEAFF.

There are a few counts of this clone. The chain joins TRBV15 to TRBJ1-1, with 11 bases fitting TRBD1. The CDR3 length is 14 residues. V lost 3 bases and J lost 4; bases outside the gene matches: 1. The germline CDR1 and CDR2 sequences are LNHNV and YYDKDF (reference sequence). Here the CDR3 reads CATSSGTGGTEAFF. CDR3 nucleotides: TGTGCCACCAGCAGCGGGACAGGGGGCACTGAAGCTTTCTTT.

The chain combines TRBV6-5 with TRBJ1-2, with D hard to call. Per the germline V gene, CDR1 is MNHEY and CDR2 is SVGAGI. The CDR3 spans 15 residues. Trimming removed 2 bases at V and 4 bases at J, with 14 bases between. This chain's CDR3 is CASSYIEGAGYGYTF. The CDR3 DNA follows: TGTGCCAGCAGTTACATTGAGGGCGCGGGCTATGGCTACACCTTC.

CDR3 bases: TGTGCCAGTAGTAGGGGCAGTGCCCTAGGTGGCTACACCTTC. Encoded protein: CASSRGSALGGYTF. The rearrangement joins TRBV19 to TRBJ1-2; tentative D call: TRBD1 (5 bases). Germline values: CDR1 LNHDA, CDR2 SQIVND (reference sequence). Deletions cut 4 bases from V and 7 bases from J, with 16 bases between. The CDR3 consists of 14 residues.

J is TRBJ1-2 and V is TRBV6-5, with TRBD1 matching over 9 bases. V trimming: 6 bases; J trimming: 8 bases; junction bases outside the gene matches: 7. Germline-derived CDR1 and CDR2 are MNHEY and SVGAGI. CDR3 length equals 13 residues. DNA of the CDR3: TGTGCCAGCAGCCGGGACAGGGATAGGGGCTACACCTTC. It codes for CASSRDRDRGYTF.